The text below deals with one TCR beta chain. What this receptor recognizes is not known. No base quality values were provided; no much bigger clone lies one nucleotide off. This sample is drawn from a study of T cell responses to AZD1222 COVID-19 vaccine (dated by TCRdb to about 2021). Regarding the research as a whole: AZD1222 recipients given second doses at about 4 weeks or at about 12 weeks were pooled, since spike-specific TCR depth and breadth were not found to differ between the two schedules. TCR sequencing was performed for 230 to 250 trial participants, of whom some 200 were given two doses of AZD1222 and approximately 26 were given two doses of MenACWY control vaccine. Enrollment into the trials was organized by age into subgroups of 18-55, 56-69 and 70-plus years, and those subgroups contained roughly 150, 30 and 60 TCR-sequenced participants, respectively. Overall study results and their limits: Epitopes outside the regions mutated in the B.1.351 and B.1.1.7 variants were reportedly recognized by nearly half of the unique spike-specific TCRs. The 56-69-year group was small, and its depth increase did not reach significance, likely because of low power. A significant rise in spike-specific TCR breadth and depth was observed after two AZD1222 doses relative to day 0 and relative to MenACWY recipients. Most participants were white British and females outnumbered males, and the authors suggested that clonal diversity may have been underestimated. CD4 TCRs associated with the vaccine covered the entire spike protein, and the dominant responses were in regions 160-218 and 743-854. Conclusions about previously exposed vaccinees are limited because only five or six AZD1222 recipients were SARS-CoV-2 seropositive at baseline. No day 14 peak-response samples were available, so repertoires were characterized only after the peak T cell response.

Taken with the paper, the label for time point translates to: baseline before first vaccination. Vaccinee samples came from UK trials COV001 and COV002, including a single-blind randomized controlled phase 2/3 trial of AZD1222 (ChAdOx1 nCoV-19) in healthy adults. For TCRbeta chain sequencing, PBMC samples were collected from trial participants at day 0 and at day 28 after the second dose. The CDR3 regions of human TCRbeta chains were analyzed by immunosequencing. The authors' pipeline ran thus. Repertoire TCRs were matched against a reference library of SARS-CoV-2-specific TCRs generated with the MIRA antigen-specificity platform. Breadth was defined as the fraction of unique TCRs that were SARS-CoV-2-associated. Depth was defined as the fraction of total T cells that were SARS-CoV-2-associated. Each spike-specific TCR was assigned to its reactive spike region and to a CD4 or CD8 class using the MIRA data. Log10-transformed breadth and depth values were compared by one-way ANOVA with Sidak's multiple comparisons tests. Imported from immuneACCESS, the table was reduced by TCRdb to in-frame sequences with V and J called. These copies leave out some clones; in studies compared against another copy, an unresolved V gene accounts for under half, and the cause of the remainder is not known. V, J and clone size derive from that table, while D and trimming were established from the DNA sequence. The sample table contains over 85,000 clones; only one count was recorded for about 86% of them. 4% to 6% of the sample is in the top ten clones.

Sample: peripheral blood, taken on day 0 of AZD1222 vaccination. This clonotype originated in an adult in good health.

The CDR3 has the sequence CASGPPGGGNYEQYF. The DNA sequence is as follows: TGCGCCAGCGGCCCACCGGGGGGAGGGAACTACGAGCAGTACTTC. The receptor chain draws on TRBV10-1 and TRBJ2-7, with TRBD2 identical over 7 junction bases. The CDR3 measures 15 amino acids from cysteine to phenylalanine. Only CDR3 DNA remains: 45 bases, in frame from the first base. From V the trimming removes 8 bases and from J it removes 3 bases, while the gene matches leave 13 bases of the junction unaccounted for. Per the germline V gene (reference sequence), WNHNN is the CDR1 and SYGVQD is the CDR2.